This record looks at one T cell receptor (beta chain) sequence and its context. PBMCs numbering at least 7 million were isolated per sample. Extractions gave at least 5 micrograms of total RNA per sample. The CDR3 extends over 14 amino acids. Trimming left V 0 bases short and J 9 bases short, with 12 bases between. CDR1 is SEHNR, CDR2 FQNEAQ, per germline (reference sequence). These data are taken from a study of blood T cells in healthy people across ages. Sample-barcoded 5' priming and a J-beta primer mix drove a second PCR of about 6 to 12 cycles. TCRdb itself ran the 5' RACE reads through MiXCR, one entry per CDR3 protein. The repertoire has about 1.8 million distinct CDR3 sequences, 49% of them found once; the top ten carry about 2.1%.

The chain employs TRBV7-9 and TRBJ2-1; D perhaps matches TRBD1 (5 bases). The TCR originated in a woman aged 40-49 years in good health. The material sequenced was blood. The CDR3 bases are TGTGCCAGCAGCTTAGCGAGGCAGGGATCTGAGCAGTTCTTC. Encoded protein: CASSLARQGSEQFF.